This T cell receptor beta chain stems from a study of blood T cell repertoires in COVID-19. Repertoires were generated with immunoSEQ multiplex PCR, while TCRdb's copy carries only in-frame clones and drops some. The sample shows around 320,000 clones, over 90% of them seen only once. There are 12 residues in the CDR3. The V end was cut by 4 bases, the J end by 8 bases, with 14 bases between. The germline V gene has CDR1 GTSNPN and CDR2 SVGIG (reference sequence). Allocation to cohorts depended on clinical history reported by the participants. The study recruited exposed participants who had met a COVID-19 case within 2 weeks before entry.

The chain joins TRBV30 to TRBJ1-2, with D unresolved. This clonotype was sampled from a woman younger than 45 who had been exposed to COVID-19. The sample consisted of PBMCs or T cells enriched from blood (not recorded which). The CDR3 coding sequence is TGTGCCTGGACAGGCACCGCTTGGGGCTACACCTTC. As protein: CAWTGTAWGYTF.